Presented here are 27 T cell receptor beta chains from one specimen sequenced in a study of cytomegalovirus exposure and HLA in healthy donors listed by TCRdb under 2017. The library was made by the immunoSEQ multiplex PCR assay. A mixture of 60 forward primers for TCR Vbeta segments and 13 reverse primers for TCR Jbeta segments was used in the multiplex PCR. TCRdb's version of the immuneACCESS table is confined to in-frame rearrangements and falls short of the full clone set. An unresolved V gene accounts for under half of the shortfall where checked; the remainder is of unknown origin. The sample table records about 140,000 clones. Around 2.4% of the sample lies in the top ten. Sequencing was done on a sample of PBMCs. The receptors originated from a woman under 30 in good health and CMV-seronegative.

The rearrangement links TRBV19 to TRBJ2-3; 7 positions agree with TRBD2. From germline, CDR1 is LNHDA and CDR2 SQIVND (reference sequence). There are 16 residues in the CDR3. The V and J ends lost 1 base and 4 bases, in that order; junction bases with no gene match: 8. CDR3 in DNA: TGTGCCAGTAGTATAGCCCCGCGGGGAGGGGCAGATACGCAGTATTTT. Translating it yields CASSIAPRGGADTQYF.

This chain connects TRBV6-6 to TRBJ2-3, with D perhaps TRBD1 (6 bases). Per the germline V gene, CDR1 is MNHNY and CDR2 is SVGAGI (reference sequence). The CDR3 has 16 residues. With 0 bases removed from V and 2 bases from J, the gap between germline ends came to 12 bases. The CDR3 protein is CASSYSTQGYTDTQYF. The DNA of the CDR3 is TGTGCCAGCAGTTACTCTACACAGGGATACACAGATACGCAGTATTTT.

For the CDR3, the DNA is TGCGCCAGCAGCCAAGACACAAGTTGGGTAGCAACTGGGGCCAACGTCCTGACTTTC. It yields the protein CASSQDTSWVATGANVLTF. This chain joins TRBV4-1 and TRBJ2-6; D gene uncertain. The ends were cut back, 0 bases at V and 2 bases at J, with 17 bases in the middle. This CDR3 is built from 19 residues. From germline, CDR1 is MGHRA and CDR2 YSYEKL.

The chain couples TRBV28 to TRBJ1-2; the D gene is possibly TRBD1 (6 bases). V dropped 7 bases and J dropped 5 bases, with 11 bases sitting between them. Germline lookup yields CDR1 MDHEN and CDR2 SYDVKM. There are 12 residues in the CDR3. Here the CDR3 DNA reads TGTGCCAGCAATGACAGGACATATGGCTACACCTTC. This translates into CASNDRTYGYTF.

With respect to this clone: The same CDR3 can be traced to other DNA sequences in this sample. The rearrangement links TRBV5-1 to TRBJ2-5, with 8 bases lining up with TRBD2. Germline assignment: CDR1 SGHRS and CDR2 YFSETQ. This CDR3 is 14 amino acids long. The ends lost 0 bases at V and 9 bases at J; junction bases unmatched: 7. In DNA, the CDR3 is TGCGCCAGCAGCTTGGTCGCTACGGGGGGGTCCCAGTACTTC. It is translated as CASSLVATGGSQYF.

The rearrangement links TRBV7-3 to TRBJ2-1; 9 bases fit TRBD2. V lost 0 bases to trimming and J lost 1 base; unmatched junction nucleotides: 13. Germline CDR1 SGHTA, CDR2 FQGTGA. The CDR3 contains 20 residues. The CDR3 coding sequence is TGTGCCAGCAGCTTAACGAACACATTTAGCGGGAGAGGGTCCTACAATGAGCAGTTCTTC. This gives the protein CASSLTNTFSGRGSYNEQFF.

This sequence joins TRBV6-5 and TRBJ2-1; D remains ambiguous. From germline, CDR1 is MNHEY and CDR2 SVGAGI. V lost 6 bases, J lost 10 bases, and 13 bases lay in between. CDR3 size: 12 residues. The CDR3 nucleotides are TGTGCCAGCAGCACTGGCTTGACAGAGCAGTTCTTC. Its translation: CASSTGLTEQFF.

The rearrangement joins TRBV4-1 to TRBJ2-1, with 8 bases that match TRBD2. CDR1 MGHRA and CDR2 YSYEKL come from the germline V gene. CDR3 length: 15 residues. The V gene end was trimmed by 3 bases and the J gene end by 4 bases; junction bases not matched to a gene: 5. In DNA, the CDR3 is TGCGCCAGCAGCCAGTCGACTAGCGCATACAATGAGCAGTTCTTC. Residues: CASSQSTSAYNEQFF.

The rearrangement uses TRBV11-3 and TRBJ1-1; the D is unclear. With 3 bases removed from V and 3 bases from J, the gap between germline ends came to 17 bases. The CDR3 spans 16 residues. From germline, CDR1 is SGHNT and CDR2 YENEEA. The CDR3 DNA follows: TGTGCCAGCAGCTTGGAGGGAAATATGGAAGACACTGAAGCTTTCTTT. Its translation: CASSLEGNMEDTEAFF.

CDR3 loop: CASSEQVSKNIQYF. For the CDR3, the DNA is TGTGCCAGTAGCGAACAGGTTTCCAAAAACATTCAGTACTTC. The V call is TRBV19, the J call TRBJ2-4, with D maybe TRBD1 (5 bases). The CDR3 runs 14 residues. Trimming removed 6 bases from V and 2 bases from J, with 11 bases in between. CDR1 LNHDA and CDR2 SQIVND come from the germline V gene (reference sequence).

The rearrangement links TRBV2 to TRBJ2-3; perhaps TRBD2 as D (6 bases). Germline CDR1 SNHLY, CDR2 FYNNEI. Between the trimmed V and J ends, which lost 5 bases and 6 bases, there was a span of 9 bases. The CDR3 covers 12 residues. CDR3 DNA: TGTGCCAGCAGTCGAGGAGGGGATACGCAGTATTTT. This translates into CASSRGGDTQYF.

CDR3 DNA: TGTGCCAGCAGCTTGACCCGACAGGGTGGATATAATACGCAGTATTTT. Translated, it gives CASSLTRQGGYNTQYF. V usage is TRBV5-8 and J usage is TRBJ2-3; 7 bases match TRBD1. Germline assignment: CDR1 SGHTS and CDR2 YDEGEE. The V and J ends lost 1 base and 7 bases, in that order; junction bases with no gene match: 12. The CDR3 extends over 16 amino acids.

For the CDR3, the DNA is TGCGCCAGCAGCTTGGAGACAGGGGGCGGTTCTGGAAACACCATATATTTT. Translating it yields CASSLETGGGSGNTIYF. This chain connects TRBV5-1 to TRBJ1-3; 10 positions agree with TRBD1. Trimming took 0 bases from V and 1 from J; bases not matched to a gene: 4. CDR3 length: 17 residues. Germline values: CDR1 SGHRS, CDR2 YFSETQ.

The CDR3 protein is CASSFSSGSGRNYGYTF. DNA for the CDR3: TGTGCCAGCAGTTTTTCTTCTGGTAGCGGCAGAAACTATGGCTACACCTTC. This chain connects TRBV27 to TRBJ1-2; D is ambiguous. The CDR3 has 17 amino acids. Per the germline V gene, CDR1 is MNHEY and CDR2 is SMNVEV (reference sequence). Trimming pared 3 bases from V and 2 bases from J, leaving 19 bases between.

V is TRBV7-6 and J is TRBJ1-6; D is unresolved. Between the trimmed V and J ends, which lost 3 bases and 7 bases, there was a span of 4 bases. Germline CDR1 is SGHVS and CDR2 is FNYEAQ. The CDR3 consists of 12 residues. DNA of the CDR3: TGTGCCAGCAGCTTTGCGAATTCACCCCTCCACTTT. Translating gives CASSFANSPLHF.

This sequence joins TRBV29-1 and TRBJ2-7; 8 nucleotides line up with TRBD1. The CDR3 is 13 residues long. The V and J ends lost 7 bases and 1 base, in that order; junction bases with no gene match: 6. From germline, CDR1 is SQVTM and CDR2 ANQGSEA. In nucleotides, the CDR3 is TGCAGCGCAGGGGGCGGGCCTTCCTACGAGCAGTACTTC. Translated: CSAGGGPSYEQYF.

The chain combines TRBV29-1 with TRBJ2-7; a weak D match, TRBD1 (7 bases). Germline loops: CDR1 SQVTM, CDR2 ANQGSEA. The CDR3 is 13 amino acids. V lost 4 bases and J lost 4, with 14 bases in between. CDR3 sequence reads: CSVAASGGYEQYF. The CDR3 region has the DNA TGCAGCGTTGCAGCTTCAGGGGGGTACGAGCAGTACTTC.

For this clone: Other DNA sequences in this specimen translate into the identical CDR3. This rearrangement joins TRBV7-9 to TRBJ1-1; 7 positions match TRBD1. This CDR3 has 13 residues. Germline-derived CDR1 and CDR2 are SEHNR and FQNEAQ (reference sequence). V shed 2 bases, J shed 3 bases, and the junction held 0 bases outside the gene matches. CDR3 in amino acids: CASSLTGDTEAFF. The CDR3 DNA follows: TGTGCCAGCAGCTTAACAGGGGACACTGAAGCTTTCTTT.

The CDR3 region is CASSPRQGLTEAFF. The CDR3 DNA is TGTGCCAGCAGCCCCCGACAGGGTTTGACTGAAGCTTTCTTT. This chain links TRBV7-9 with TRBJ1-1, with TRBD1 matching 7 bases. The length of the CDR3 is 14 residues. In germline, CDR1 is SEHNR, CDR2 FQNEAQ (reference sequence). The junction had 8 bases not matched to a gene; V was cut back by 5 bases and J by 5 bases. The whole variable domain, filled in from reference TRBV7-9 and TRBJ1-1, reads DTGVSQNPRHKITKRGQNVTFRCDPISEHNRLYWYRQTLGQGPEFLTYFQNEAQLEKSRLLSDRFSAERPKGSFSTLEIQRTEQGDSAMYLCASSPRQGLTEAFFGQGTRLTVV.

The rearrangement uses TRBV6-5 and TRBJ2-7; D might be TRBD1 (5 bases). The V gene lost 3 bases and the J gene lost 0 bases, with 9 bases spanning the gap. The germline V gene encodes CDR1 MNHEY and CDR2 SVGAGI. CDR3 size: 14 residues. CDR3 residues: CASSYRDSSYEQYF. The CDR3 DNA sequence: TGTGCCAGCAGTTATCGTGACAGCTCCTACGAGCAGTACTTC.

This chain links TRBV5-1 with TRBJ2-3; 8 bases agree with TRBD2. The CDR3 consists of 16 residues. In germline, CDR1 is SGHRS, CDR2 YFSETQ. The V gene end was trimmed by 5 bases and the J gene end by 2 bases; junction bases not matched to a gene: 10. CDR3 coding DNA: TGCGCCAGCAGAGCCGACCCACTAGCGGTCACAGATACGCAGTATTTT. Translation: CASRADPLAVTDTQYF. The variable domain in full, completed from reference TRBV5-1 and TRBJ2-3, reads KAGVTQTPRYLIKTRGQQVTLSCSPISGHRSVSWYQQTPGQGLQFLFEYFSETQRNKGNFPGRFSGRQFSNSRSEMNVSTLELGDSALYLCASRADPLAVTDTQYFGPGTRLTVL.

This chain joins TRBV11-3 and TRBJ2-7; 7 bases map to TRBD1. The CDR3 consists of 12 residues. Germline values: CDR1 SGHNT, CDR2 YENEEA. V trimming: 4 bases; J trimming: 7 bases; junction bases outside the gene matches: 4. The CDR3 bases are TGTGCCAGCAGCTACACAGGGGATGAGCAGTACGTC. Translating gives CASSYTGDEQYV.

V is TRBV6-1 and J is TRBJ2-5; 8 nucleotides line up with TRBD1. The CDR3 is 20 amino acids. Losses at the gene ends were 3 bases for V and 5 bases for J; bases not matched to a gene: 23. CDR1 and CDR2 (germline): MNHNS, SASEGT. The CDR3 protein is CASSDNLGSWTGTQVETQYF. The CDR3 region has the DNA TGTGCCAGCAGTGATAATTTAGGATCGTGGACAGGGACTCAAGTCGAGACCCAGTACTTC.

The rearrangement uses TRBV29-1 and TRBJ2-1; TRBD2 agrees at 9 bases. With V trimmed by 0 bases and J by 5 bases, 5 bases remained unmatched. CDR3 length: 15 residues. Germline loops: CDR1 SQVTM, CDR2 ANQGSEA. CDR3 sequence (DNA): TGCAGCGTTGAAGATAGCGGGAGCGTCCACAATGAGCAGTTCTTC. As protein: CSVEDSGSVHNEQFF.

V gene TRBV29-1 combines with J gene TRBJ2-1; 14 bases line up with TRBD2. The V and J ends lost 7 bases and 6 bases, in that order; junction bases with no gene match: 5. This CDR3 comprises 14 residues. Germline assignment: CDR1 SQVTM and CDR2 ANQGSEA. CDR3 DNA: TGCAGCGCCGGGGGACTAGCGGGAGTCAATGAGCAGTTCTTC. It yields the protein CSAGGLAGVNEQFF.

This chain links TRBV18 with TRBJ2-7; the D gene could be TRBD1 or TRBD2 (5 bases each). Deletions cut 3 bases from V and 7 bases from J, with 16 bases between. The CDR3 spans 14 residues. Germline V lookup: CDR1 KGHSH, CDR2 LQKENI. CDR3 nucleotide sequence: TGTGCCAGCTCACCCATGGGACCAACGGGGGAGCAGTACGTC. This encodes CASSPMGPTGEQYV.

The genes are TRBV10-3 and TRBJ2-5, with 7 bases that match TRBD1. The CDR3 runs to 14 residues. CDR1 is ENHRY and CDR2 is SYGVKD in the germline V gene. With 5 bases clipped from V and 0 bases from J, the junction kept 3 bases outside the gene matches. Here the CDR3 DNA reads TGTGCCATCAGTCCGGACAGGAACCAAGAGACCCAGTACTTC. Its protein product is CAISPDRNQETQYF.